These 9 T cell receptor beta chains share one sample of origin, sequenced in a study of tumor-infiltrating lymphocytes in primary liver carcinoma. Unsorted whole blood yielded blood RNA, and germline DNA was extracted as well. The investigators made TCR beta cDNA from 400 to 550 ng total RNA, using a constant-region primer. Slightly modified ARM-PCR with three nested multiplex PCR rounds yielded TCR beta libraries. It was with TRBV1-TRBV30 forward primers and a C-beta reverse primer that the first two PCR rounds were run, at about 9 cycles each. A single record per CDR3 protein comes from TCRdb applying MiXCR to the multiplex PCR reads. The sample lists over 250,000 distinct CDR3 sequences; 58% were seen once. Sequencing was performed on peripheral blood. Every receptor here comes from a woman in her 30s with primary liver carcinoma and hepatitis B virus infection.

The chain links TRBV4-1 to TRBJ2-4; no firm D call. Looked up from germline, CDR1 is MGHRA and CDR2 is YSYEKL. V was trimmed by 4 bases and J by 6 bases, leaving 16 bases between them. The CDR3 consists of 15 residues. This CDR3 reads CASSLSSGIGNIQYF. In DNA, the CDR3 is TGCGCCAGCAGCCTAAGCTCGGGTATTGGAAACATTCAGTACTTC.

Only one count was recorded for this clonotype. The chain has TRBV7-9 and TRBJ2-3; D might be TRBD1 or TRBD2, each matching 5 bases. This CDR3 region has 15 residues. CDR1 is SEHNR, CDR2 FQNEAQ, per germline (reference sequence). V lost 1 base, J lost 6 bases, and 14 bases lay in between. The CDR3, as DNA: TGTGCCAGCAGCTTAGGGGGACCCTACACTGATACGCAGTATTTT. Translation gives CASSLGGPYTDTQYF.

This clonotype was observed a handful of times. V gene TRBV28 combines with J gene TRBJ1-1; D is unresolved. V lost 2 bases, J lost 3 bases, and 7 bases lay in between. This CDR3 comprises 13 residues. Germline assignment: CDR1 MDHEN and CDR2 SYDVKM. CDR3 sequence: CASSLIGYTEAFF. Written as DNA, the CDR3 is TGTGCCAGCAGTTTAATCGGGTACACTGAAGCTTTCTTT.

In the case of this clonotype: A much bigger clone sits one base away, suggesting this may be a read error. The chain combines TRBV12-3 or TRBV12-4 with TRBJ2-5; 7 bases fit TRBD2. Unmatched junction bases numbered 17, after V lost 2 bases and J lost 14 bases. The CDR3 consists of 15 residues. The CDR3 is CASSLSGLVEITRYF. The CDR3 DNA follows: TGTGCCAGCAGTTTATCCGGACTAGTGGAAATTACCCGATACTTC.

On this clonotype itself: This may stem from a read error, because a much larger clone lies one nucleotide away. The V and J genes are TRBV4-2 and TRBJ2-2; the match to TRBD1 covers 8 bases. The CDR3 is made up of 14 amino acids. In germline, CDR1 is LGHNA, CDR2 YNFKEQ. The CDR3 nucleotides are TGTGCCAGCAGCCTCAGGGGGCGCCCCGGGGAGCCGTTTTTT. It codes for CASSLRGRPGEPFF.

On this clonotype: A clone one base away is much larger, so this may be a read error. The chain uses TRBV12-3 or TRBV12-4 and TRBJ2-1, with D unclear. V lost 1 base and J lost 6, with 7 bases in between. The CDR3 is made up of 13 amino acids. The CDR3 sequence: CASSLGKVNEQFF. The CDR3 DNA reads TGTGCCAGCAGTTTAGGAAAGGTCAATGAGCAGTTCTTC.

This clonotype was detected a few times. This chain links TRBV5-1 with TRBJ2-1; 9 bases agree with TRBD2. The V gene's germline CDR1 is SGHRS and CDR2 YFSETQ. This CDR3 is built from 16 residues. J was trimmed by 4 bases and V by 4 bases; bases with no gene match: 9. As DNA, the CDR3 is TGCGCCAGCAGCCGTAGCGGGAGAAGGGCTTACAATGAGCAGTTCTTC. The encoded protein is CASSRSGRRAYNEQFF.

The rearrangement joins TRBV5-4 to TRBJ2-1, with a weak D call TRBD1 (5 bases). V was cut by 6 bases and J by 9 bases, with 16 bases left in between. This CDR3 contains 13 residues. The V gene's germline CDR1 is SGHNT and CDR2 YYREEE (reference sequence). Written as DNA, the CDR3 is TGTGCCAGCACCCACACAGTAGGGGCTGAGCAGTTCTTC. Amino acids: CASTHTVGAEQFF.

About this clonotype: A clone one base away is much larger, so this may be a read error. The chain joins TRBV11-3 to TRBJ1-3; a possible D gene is TRBD1 (5 bases). CDR3 length: 13 residues. Germline lookup yields CDR1 SGHNT and CDR2 YENEEA. CDR3 nucleotides: TGTACCAGCAGCTGGGGCGGCGGAAACACCATATATTTT. Amino acids: CTSSWGGGNTIYF.